This T cell receptor (beta chain) was captured by sequencing in a study of CD8+CD57+ T cells in acquired aplastic anemia. Study information: The DNA of sorted CD4+ and CD8+ cells averaged around 3.2 ug.

Study-wide findings and caveats: Researchers report that about 28 CD8+ CDR3 sequences appeared in both patients and controls.

This clonotype was recorded many times. Its target is not known. The sequenced patients had an expansion of CD8+CD57+ cells seen by flow cytometry. A severe acquired aplastic anemia diagnosis applied to all patients. Therapy had not been given to patients before blood sampling. TCR beta VDJ combinations and CDR3 sequences were profiled from genomic DNA. One entry per CDR3 protein results from TCRdb running MiXCR on the reads. The sample has approximately 300,000 distinct CDR3 sequences; 50% to 65% are singletons. There are 11 residues in the CDR3. Germline-derived CDR1 and CDR2 are MNHNY and SVGAGI (reference sequence). Trimming pared 8 bases from V and 6 bases from J, leaving 8 bases between.

The genes are TRBV6-6 and TRBJ2-1; no clear D. Sequenced input: sorted CD4+, CD8+, or CD8+CD57+ T cells (not recorded which) from PBMCs. The clonotype originates from a human donor with aplastic anemia. The CDR3: CASSPGNEQFF. In DNA form, the CDR3 reads TGTGCCAGCTCCCCAGGCAATGAGCAGTTCTTC.